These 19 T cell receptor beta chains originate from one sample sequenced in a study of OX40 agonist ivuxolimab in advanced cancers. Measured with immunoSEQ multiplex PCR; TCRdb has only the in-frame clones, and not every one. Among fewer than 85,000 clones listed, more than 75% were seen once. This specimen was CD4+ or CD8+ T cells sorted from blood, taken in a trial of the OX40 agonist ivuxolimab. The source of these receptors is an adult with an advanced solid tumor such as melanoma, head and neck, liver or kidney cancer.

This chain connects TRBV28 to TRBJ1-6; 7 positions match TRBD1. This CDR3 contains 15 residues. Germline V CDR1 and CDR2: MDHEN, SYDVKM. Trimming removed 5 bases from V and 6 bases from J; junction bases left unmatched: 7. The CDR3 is CASSPPGGRNSPLHF. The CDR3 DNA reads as TGTGCCAGCAGTCCTCCAGGGGGGCGTAATTCACCCCTCCACTTT.

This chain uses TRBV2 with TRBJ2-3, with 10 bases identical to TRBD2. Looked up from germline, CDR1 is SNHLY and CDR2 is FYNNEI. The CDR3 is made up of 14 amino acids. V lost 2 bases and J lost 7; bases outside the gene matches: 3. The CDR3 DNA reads TGTGCCAGCAGTGAATTTAGCGGGGGGTATACGCAGTATTTT. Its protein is CASSEFSGGYTQYF.

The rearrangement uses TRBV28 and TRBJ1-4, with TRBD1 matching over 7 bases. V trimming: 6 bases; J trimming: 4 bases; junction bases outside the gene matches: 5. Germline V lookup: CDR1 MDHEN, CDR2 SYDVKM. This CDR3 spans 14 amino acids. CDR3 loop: CASSRQGFNEKLFF. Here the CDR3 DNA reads TGTGCCAGCAGCCGACAGGGCTTTAATGAAAAACTGTTTTTT. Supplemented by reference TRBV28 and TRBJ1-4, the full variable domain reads DVKVTQSSRYLVKRTGEKVFLECVQDMDHENMFWYRQDPGLGLRLIYFSYDVKMKEKGDIPEGYSVSREKKERFSLILESASTNQTSMYLCASSRQGFNEKLFFGSGTQLSVL.

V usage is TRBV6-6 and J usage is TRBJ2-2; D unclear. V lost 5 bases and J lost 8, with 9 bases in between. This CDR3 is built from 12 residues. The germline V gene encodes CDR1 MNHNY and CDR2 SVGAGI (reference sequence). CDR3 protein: CASSPSVGELFF. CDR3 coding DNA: TGTGCCAGCAGTCCTTCTGTGGGGGAGCTGTTTTTT.

The DNA of the CDR3 is TGTGCCTGCCGTCCCGGCACTGAAGCTTTCTTT. Translation: CACRPGTEAFF. The gene calls are TRBV30 and TRBJ1-1; D is unresolved. Per the germline V gene, CDR1 is GTSNPN and CDR2 is SVGIG (reference sequence). CDR3 length: 11 residues. The V end was cut by 6 bases, the J end by 4 bases, with 9 bases between.

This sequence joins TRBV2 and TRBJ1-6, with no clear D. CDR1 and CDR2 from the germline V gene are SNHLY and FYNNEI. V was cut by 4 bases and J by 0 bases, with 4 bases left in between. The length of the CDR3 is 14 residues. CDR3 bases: TGTGCCAGCAGTGGAAGCTCCTATAATTCACCCCTCCACTTT. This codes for CASSGSSYNSPLHF.

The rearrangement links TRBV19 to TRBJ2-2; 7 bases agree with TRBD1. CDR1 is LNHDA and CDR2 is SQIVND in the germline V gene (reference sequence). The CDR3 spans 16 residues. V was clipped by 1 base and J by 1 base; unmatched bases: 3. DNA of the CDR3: TGTGCCAGTAGTATAGCCCGGACAGGGAACACCGGGGAGCTGTTTTTT. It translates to CASSIARTGNTGELFF.

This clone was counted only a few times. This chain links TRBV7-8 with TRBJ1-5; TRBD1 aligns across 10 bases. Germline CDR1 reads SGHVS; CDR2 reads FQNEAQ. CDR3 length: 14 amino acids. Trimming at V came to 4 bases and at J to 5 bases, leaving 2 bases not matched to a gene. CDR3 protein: CASSSDRGDQPQHF. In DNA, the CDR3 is TGTGCCAGCAGCTCGGACAGGGGGGATCAGCCCCAGCATTTT.

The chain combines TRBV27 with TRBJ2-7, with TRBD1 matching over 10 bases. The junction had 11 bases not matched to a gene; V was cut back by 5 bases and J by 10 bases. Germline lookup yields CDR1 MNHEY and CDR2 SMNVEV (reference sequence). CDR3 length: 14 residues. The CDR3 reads CASSPTGQGTSQYF. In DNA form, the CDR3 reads TGTGCCAGCAGTCCCACGGGACAGGGGACGTCACAGTACTTC.

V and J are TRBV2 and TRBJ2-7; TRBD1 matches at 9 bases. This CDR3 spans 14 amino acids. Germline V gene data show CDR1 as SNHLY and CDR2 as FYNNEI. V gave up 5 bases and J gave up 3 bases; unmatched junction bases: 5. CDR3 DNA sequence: TGTGCCAGCAGTACACAGGGGGCGAACTACGAGCAGTACTTC. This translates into CASSTQGANYEQYF. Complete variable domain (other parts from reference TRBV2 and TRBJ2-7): EPEVTQTPSHQVTQMGQEVILRCVPISNHLYFYWYRQILGQKVEFLVSFYNNEISEKSEIFDDQFSVERPDGSNFTLKIRSTKLEDSAMYFCASSTQGANYEQYFGPGTRLTVT.

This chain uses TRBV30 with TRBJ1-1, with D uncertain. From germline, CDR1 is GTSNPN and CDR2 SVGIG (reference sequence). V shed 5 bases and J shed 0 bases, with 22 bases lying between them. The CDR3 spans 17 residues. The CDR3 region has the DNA TGTGCCTGGCTGATGGGCGGCTTCCGCCCCATGAACACTGAAGCTTTCTTT. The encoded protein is CAWLMGGFRPMNTEAFF. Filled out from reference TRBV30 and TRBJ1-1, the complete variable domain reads SQTIHQWPATLVQPVGSPLSLECTVEGTSNPNLYWYRQAAGRGLQLLFYSVGIGQISSEVPQNLSASRPQDRQFILSSKKLLLSDSGFYLCAWLMGGFRPMNTEAFFGQGTRLTVV.

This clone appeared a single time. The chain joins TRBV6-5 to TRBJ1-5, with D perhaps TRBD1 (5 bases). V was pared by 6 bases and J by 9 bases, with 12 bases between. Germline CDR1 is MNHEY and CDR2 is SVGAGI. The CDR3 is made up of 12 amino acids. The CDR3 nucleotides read TGTGCCAGCAGAGGGACCGCCGGGCCCCAGCATTTT. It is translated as CASRGTAGPQHF.

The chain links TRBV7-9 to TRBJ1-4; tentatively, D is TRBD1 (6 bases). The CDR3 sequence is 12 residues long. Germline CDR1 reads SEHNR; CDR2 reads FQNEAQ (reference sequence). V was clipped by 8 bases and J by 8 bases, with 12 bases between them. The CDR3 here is CASGGGNEKLFF. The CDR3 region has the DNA TGTGCCAGCGGAGGGGGTAACGAAAAACTGTTTTTT.

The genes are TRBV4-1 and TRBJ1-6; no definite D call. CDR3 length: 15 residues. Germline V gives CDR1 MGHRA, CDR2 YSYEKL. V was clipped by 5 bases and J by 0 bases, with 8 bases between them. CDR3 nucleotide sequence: TGCGCCAGCAGCAGGGCGAGCTCCTATAATTCACCCCTCCACTTT. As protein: CASSRASSYNSPLHF.

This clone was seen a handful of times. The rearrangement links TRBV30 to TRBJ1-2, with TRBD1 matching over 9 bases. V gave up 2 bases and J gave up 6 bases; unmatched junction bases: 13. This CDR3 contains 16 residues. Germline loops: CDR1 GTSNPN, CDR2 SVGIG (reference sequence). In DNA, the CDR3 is TGTGCCTGGAGTCGCACTAACCCCGGACAGGGGAATGGCTACACCTTC. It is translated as CAWSRTNPGQGNGYTF. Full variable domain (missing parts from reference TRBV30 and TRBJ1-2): SQTIHQWPATLVQPVGSPLSLECTVEGTSNPNLYWYRQAAGRGLQLLFYSVGIGQISSEVPQNLSASRPQDRQFILSSKKLLLSDSGFYLCAWSRTNPGQGNGYTFGSGTRLTVV.

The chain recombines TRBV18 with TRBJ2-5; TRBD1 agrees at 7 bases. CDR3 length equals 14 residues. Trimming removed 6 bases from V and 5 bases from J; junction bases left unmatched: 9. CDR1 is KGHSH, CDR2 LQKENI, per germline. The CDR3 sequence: CASSPMTGRETQYF. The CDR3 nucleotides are TGTGCCAGCTCTCCCATGACAGGGCGGGAGACCCAGTACTTC.

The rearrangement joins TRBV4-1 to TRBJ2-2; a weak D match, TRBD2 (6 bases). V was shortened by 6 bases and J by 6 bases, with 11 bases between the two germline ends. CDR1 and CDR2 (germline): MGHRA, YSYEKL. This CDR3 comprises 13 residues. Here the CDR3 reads CASSGGRAGELFF. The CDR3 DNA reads TGCGCCAGCAGTGGAGGGAGAGCCGGGGAGCTGTTTTTT.

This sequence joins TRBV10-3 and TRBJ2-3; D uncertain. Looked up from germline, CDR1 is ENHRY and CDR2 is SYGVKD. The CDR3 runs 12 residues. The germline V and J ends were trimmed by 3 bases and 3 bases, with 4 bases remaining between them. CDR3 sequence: CAISDQTDTQYF. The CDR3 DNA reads TGTGCCATCAGTGACCAGACAGATACGCAGTATTTT.

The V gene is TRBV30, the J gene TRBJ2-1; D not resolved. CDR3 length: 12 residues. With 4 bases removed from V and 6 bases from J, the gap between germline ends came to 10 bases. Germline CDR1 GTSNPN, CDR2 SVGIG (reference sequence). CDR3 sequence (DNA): TGTGCCTGGAACCCCCGAGGCAATGAGCAGTTCTTC. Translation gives CAWNPRGNEQFF. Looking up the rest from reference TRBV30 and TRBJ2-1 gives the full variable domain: SQTIHQWPATLVQPVGSPLSLECTVEGTSNPNLYWYRQAAGRGLQLLFYSVGIGQISSEVPQNLSASRPQDRQFILSSKKLLLSDSGFYLCAWNPRGNEQFFGPGTRLTVL.